This paragraph reports one TCR beta chain. Trimming shortened V by 3 bases and J by 6 bases, and 17 bases separated the two germline ends. The CDR3 covers 15 residues. Germline CDR1 reads MNHEY; CDR2 reads SVGAGI. These data originate in a study of T cells and copy number aberrations in small-cell lung cancer. Sequenced by immunoSEQ multiplex PCR; TCRdb stores in-frame clones only, minus some. The sample has 7,000 or so clones; approximately 80% are singletons. The sequenced sample was normal tissue next to the tumor. The receptor was isolated from a woman aged 45-60 years with small cell lung cancer. This chain uses TRBV6-5 with TRBJ1-1; D is unresolved. The CDR3 loop is CASSYEGSGPAEAFF. The DNA of the CDR3 is TGTGCCAGCAGTTATGAAGGCTCCGGCCCCGCTGAAGCTTTCTTT.